This T cell receptor beta chain appears in the sequencing data of a study of OX40 agonist ivuxolimab in advanced cancers. Overall study: Patients' therapy was ivuxolimab, an antibody that acts as an agonist of OX40 (CD134). The study's findings and limits: Clonal expansion was seen in CD4+ and CD8+ blood T cells by week 6 at 0.1 to 3.0 mg/kg.

The repertoire was sequenced with immunoSEQ multiplex PCR; TCRdb's copy has only in-frame clones and lacks some. The data contain about 98,000 clones, 85% to 95% of them seen just once; the ten biggest clones take up around 0.25%. Only one count was recorded for this clone. Its cognate antigen is unknown. The CDR3 sequence is 12 residues long. The V gene lost 7 bases and the J gene lost 7 bases, with 13 bases spanning the gap. Germline loops: CDR1 MNHEY, CDR2 SVGAGI. Researchers took blood at baseline, on cycle 4 day 1, and on cycle 7 day 1. The material sequenced was CD4+ or CD8+ T cells sorted from blood, taken in a trial of the OX40 agonist ivuxolimab. The TCR comes from an adult with an advanced solid tumor such as melanoma, head and neck, liver or kidney cancer. The chain has TRBV6-5 and TRBJ1-2; D ambiguous. Here the CDR3 reads CASTWYYGGYTF. In nucleotides, the CDR3 is TGTGCCAGCACCTGGTATTATGGTGGCTACACCTTC.